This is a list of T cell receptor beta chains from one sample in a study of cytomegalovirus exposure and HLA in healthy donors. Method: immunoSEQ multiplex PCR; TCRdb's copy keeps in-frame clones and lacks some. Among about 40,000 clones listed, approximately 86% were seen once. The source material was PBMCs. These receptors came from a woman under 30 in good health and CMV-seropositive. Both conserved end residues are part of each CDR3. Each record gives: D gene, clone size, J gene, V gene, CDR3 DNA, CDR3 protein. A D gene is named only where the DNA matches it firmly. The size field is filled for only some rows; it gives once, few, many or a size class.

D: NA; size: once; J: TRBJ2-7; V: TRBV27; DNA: TGTGCCAGCAGACTTGGGGCGATAGACTACGAGCAGTACTTC; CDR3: CASRLGAIDYEQYF
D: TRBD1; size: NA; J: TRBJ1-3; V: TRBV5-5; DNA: TGTGCCAGCAGCTTGAACAGGGGGGCTGGAAACACCATATATTTT; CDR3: CASSLNRGAGNTIYF
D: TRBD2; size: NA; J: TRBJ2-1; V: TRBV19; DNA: TGTGCCACCGCCGGGACTAGCGGGAGTCTAGAGCAGTTCTTC; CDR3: CATAGTSGSLEQFF
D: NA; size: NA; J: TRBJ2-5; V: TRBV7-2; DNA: TGTGCCAGCAGTCTTGGCGGATCATGGACCCAGTACTTC; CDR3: CASSLGGSWTQYF
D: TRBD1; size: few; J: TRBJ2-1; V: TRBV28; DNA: TGTGCCAGCAGTGCCCCGGGACAGGGGTACAATGAGCAGTTCTTC; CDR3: CASSAPGQGYNEQFF
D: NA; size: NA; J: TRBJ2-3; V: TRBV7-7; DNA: TGTGCTAGCAGCGCGCCGCCGATGAATACGCAGTATTTT; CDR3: CASSAPPMNTQYF
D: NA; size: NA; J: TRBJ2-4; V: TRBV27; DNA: TGTGCCAGCAGGTCCGTCCCAGGGTCAAACATTCAGTACTTC; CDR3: CASRSVPGSNIQYF
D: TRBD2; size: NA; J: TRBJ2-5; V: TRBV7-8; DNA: TGTGCCAGCAGCCCCCGACTAGCGGTTCAAGAGACCCAGTACTTC; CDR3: CASSPRLAVQETQYF
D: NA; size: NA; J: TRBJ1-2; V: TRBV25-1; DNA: TGTGCCAGCAGTGGAAGGAGGTTTGAGAGGGATGGCTACACCTTC; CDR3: CASSGRRFERDGYTF
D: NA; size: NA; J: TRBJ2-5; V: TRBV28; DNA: TGTGCCAGCAGTTTGCAGCAAGAGACCCAGTACTTC; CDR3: CASSLQQETQYF
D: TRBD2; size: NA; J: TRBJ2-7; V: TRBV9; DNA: TGTGCCAGCAGCGCCGGAGGGACTAGCGGGACCTACGAGCAGTACTTC; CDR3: CASSAGGTSGTYEQYF
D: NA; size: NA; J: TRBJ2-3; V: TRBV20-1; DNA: TGCAGTGCCGACTACTCAGATACGCAGTATTTT; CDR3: CSADYSDTQYF
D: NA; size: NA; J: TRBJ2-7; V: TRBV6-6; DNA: TGTGCCAGCAGGCGGCCCCCTGTCTACGAGCAGTACTTC; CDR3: CASRRPPVYEQYF
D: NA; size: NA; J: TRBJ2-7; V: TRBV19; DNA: TGTGCCAGTAGTATAGTCGCGGGGACTTACGAGCAGTACTTC; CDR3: CASSIVAGTYEQYF
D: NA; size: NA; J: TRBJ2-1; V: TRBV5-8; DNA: TGTGCCAGCAGCCCCGCCCCAGGAGGTGAGCAGTTCTTC; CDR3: CASSPAPGGEQFF
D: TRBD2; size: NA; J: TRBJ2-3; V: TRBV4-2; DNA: TGTGCCAGCAGCCTCACGCGGGGGGGTACAGATACGCAGTATTTT; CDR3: CASSLTRGGTDTQYF